The rows below give T cell receptor beta chains drawn from one sample of a study of blood T cell repertoires in COVID-19. Generated by immunoSEQ multiplex PCR, the TCRdb table keeps only in-frame clones and is missing some. The data hold fewer than 250,000 clones, with 84% observed a single time. Sequenced sample: peripheral blood. Receptor source: a man in his fifties or sixties with acute or convalescent COVID-19. Both conserved end residues are part of each CDR3.

cdr3_aa j_call v_call
CASSLARAGELFF TRBJ2-2 TRBV5-1
CASSADWGGQETQYF TRBJ2-5 TRBV5-4
CASSSYTGELFF TRBJ2-2 TRBV7-3
CASRTRIGLGRGTAGELFF TRBJ2-2 TRBV5-4
CASSIPLAENEQFF TRBJ2-1 TRBV11-3
CAWSARLTSITQETQYF TRBJ2-5 TRBV30
CASSVPGGYINEQFF TRBJ2-1 TRBV6-2/TRBV6-3
CASSQTGTRAVEQYF TRBJ2-7 TRBV11-2
CASSLAPGLEYEQYF TRBJ2-7 TRBV5-8
CAGRGTGGWADREQYF TRBJ2-7 TRBV21-1
CASSAFSSGPASNQPQHF TRBJ1-5 TRBV12-1
CASSKEEGNTIYF TRBJ1-3 TRBV21-1
CASSFQGDSNEKLFF TRBJ1-4 TRBV5-1
CASSDGGTSEREQYF TRBJ2-7 TRBV25-1
CASSPGETQYF TRBJ2-5 TRBV12-3/TRBV12-4
CAISGQDNTEAFF TRBJ1-1 TRBV10-3
CASSAPGTGGDETQYF TRBJ2-5 TRBV18
CASLPEGNTIYF TRBJ1-3 TRBV6-5
CASSSGQGATEAFF TRBJ1-1 TRBV9
CASSPAFRARYIQYF TRBJ2-4 TRBV7-4